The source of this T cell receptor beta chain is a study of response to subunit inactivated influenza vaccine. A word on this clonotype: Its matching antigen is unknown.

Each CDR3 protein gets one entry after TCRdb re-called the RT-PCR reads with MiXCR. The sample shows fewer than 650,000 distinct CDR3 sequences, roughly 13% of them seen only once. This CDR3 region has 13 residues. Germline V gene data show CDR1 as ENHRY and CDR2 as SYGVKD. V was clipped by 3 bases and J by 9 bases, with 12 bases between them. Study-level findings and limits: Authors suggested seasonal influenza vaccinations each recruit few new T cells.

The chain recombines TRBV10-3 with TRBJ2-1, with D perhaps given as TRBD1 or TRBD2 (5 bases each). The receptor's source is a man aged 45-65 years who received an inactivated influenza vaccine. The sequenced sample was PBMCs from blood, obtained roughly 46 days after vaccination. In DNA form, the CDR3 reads TGTGCCATCAGTGAACTGACGGGGCTTGAGCAGTTCTTC. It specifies CAISELTGLEQFF.